This T cell receptor (beta chain) was sequenced for a study of blood T cell repertoires in COVID-19. Some clones are missing from TCRdb's copy, which holds only in-frame ones; the method was immunoSEQ multiplex PCR. This table has more than 200,000 clones, around four fifths appearing once. V was cut by 3 bases and J by 12 bases, with 15 bases left in between. CDR3 length: 11 residues. Germline CDR1 reads DFQATT; CDR2 reads SNEGSKA (reference sequence). Sequencing was done on a sample of peripheral blood. V usage is TRBV20-1 and J usage is TRBJ2-7, with a possible D match to TRBD2 (5 bases). The TCR sequence derives from a man in his 60s with acute or convalescent COVID-19. For the CDR3, the DNA is TGCAGTGCTAGGAGGGAGTATGAGGCGTACTTC. It codes for CSARREYEAYF.